Below are 31 T cell receptor beta chains sequenced from a single sample in a study of regulatory T cells in long-lasting Graves disease. Arm-PCR of CDR3 regions and iRepertoire HTBI primers were used to build TCR beta libraries. Using its own MiXCR run on the multiplex PCR reads, TCRdb lists one record per CDR3 protein. Of about 530,000 distinct CDR3 sequences in the sample, 15% to 20% were seen once. The time point is: newly diagnosed GD, antithyroid drugs for less than 3 months. Generation of the TCR library employed RNA extracted from PBMCs. The same specimen was also included in a second study, on T cells in Graves' hyperthyroidism and ophthalmopathy.

The specimen comprised peripheral blood mononuclear cells (PBMCs), sampled at new diagnosis, from a patient treated with antithyroid drugs. The receptors were gathered from a woman aged 35-65 years with Graves disease.

The chain combines TRBV27 with TRBJ2-1, with D perhaps given as TRBD1 or TRBD2 (6 bases each). V lost 5 bases and J 6 bases, leaving 20 bases between the germline ends. The germline CDR1 and CDR2 sequences are MNHEY and SMNVEV (reference sequence). The CDR3 contains 16 residues. The CDR3 region has the DNA TGTGCCAGCAGTACCCCCACTTGGGGGGCCCCCAATGAGCAGTTCTTC. This codes for CASSTPTWGAPNEQFF.

This clonotype was seen a handful of times. This rearrangement joins TRBV28 to TRBJ1-1, with a tentative D call TRBD1 (5 bases). Deletions cut 2 bases from V and 3 bases from J, with 16 bases between. CDR3 length: 16 amino acids. Germline V lookup: CDR1 MDHEN, CDR2 SYDVKM. Here the CDR3 DNA reads TGTGCCAGCAGTTTAGGGGGAGGTAGGAGGGACACTGAAGCTTTCTTT. Its translation is CASSLGGGRRDTEAFF.

This clonotype was recorded a few times. J is TRBJ2-7 and V is TRBV12-3 or TRBV12-4; D may correspond to TRBD1 or TRBD2 (5 bases each). The V and J ends lost 6 bases and 10 bases respectively, with 16 bases between them. The CDR3 consists of 12 residues. In DNA, the CDR3 is TGTGCCAGCAGGACCGGGACCTCTCCCCAGTACTTC. It is translated as CASRTGTSPQYF.

This clonotype came up many times. This rearrangement joins TRBV18 to TRBJ1-1; a weak D match, TRBD1 (5 bases). Germline V gene data show CDR1 as KGHSH and CDR2 as LQKENI. Trimming removed 4 bases from V and 4 bases from J, with 10 bases in between. This CDR3 has 13 residues. CDR3 coding DNA: TGTGCCAGCTCACAAAAGCAGGGCACTGAAGCTTTCTTT. This codes for CASSQKQGTEAFF.

This clonotype has just a few counts. The gene calls are TRBV30 and TRBJ1-1; 9 bases match TRBD1. The CDR3 sequence is 13 residues long. V was pared by 5 bases and J by 2 bases, with 3 bases of the junction left unmatched. CDR1 GTSNPN and CDR2 SVGIG come from the germline V gene (reference sequence). This CDR3 reads CAWGQGINTEAFF. CDR3 nucleotide sequence: TGTGCCTGGGGACAGGGGATTAACACTGAAGCTTTCTTT.

This clonotype was recorded many times. The chain links TRBV2 to TRBJ2-1; D gene ambiguous. Germline V CDR1 and CDR2: SNHLY, FYNNEI. The CDR3 is 12 residues long. V shed 5 bases and J shed 8 bases, with 10 bases lying between them. CDR3 residues: CASSLKLYEQFF. In DNA form, the CDR3 reads TGTGCCAGCAGTCTCAAACTTTATGAGCAGTTCTTC.

This clonotype was seen ten or more times. This rearrangement joins TRBV20-1 to TRBJ2-5, with TRBD1 as a possible D gene (5 bases). The V end lost 6 bases, the J end lost 2 bases, and 7 bases lay between the germline ends. CDR1 DFQATT and CDR2 SNEGSKA come from the germline V gene (reference sequence). This CDR3 region has 11 residues. The CDR3 sequence: CSARQQETQYF. The DNA for the CDR3 is TGCAGTGCCCGACAGCAAGAGACCCAGTACTTC.

This clonotype has a count of ten or more. The chain carries TRBV3-1 and TRBJ1-1; D not resolved. The CDR3 totals 14 residues. Germline CDR1 is LGHDT and CDR2 is YNNKEL (reference sequence). The V and J ends lost 1 base and 1 base respectively, with 7 bases between them. The CDR3 protein is CASSQVDRNTEAFF. As DNA, the CDR3 is TGTGCCAGCAGCCAAGTCGATCGGAACACTGAAGCTTTCTTT.

In its sample, this clonotype was seen a few times. The chain carries TRBV6-1 and TRBJ2-1, with D maybe TRBD2 (6 bases). Per the germline V gene, CDR1 is MNHNS and CDR2 is SASEGT. V was shortened by 6 bases and J by 13 bases, with 16 bases between the two germline ends. The CDR3 totals 12 residues. The DNA of the CDR3 is TGTGCCAGCAGCTCCGCGGGGCAGCTCCAGTTCTTC. This codes for CASSSAGQLQFF.

This clonotype was seen only a few times. The rearrangement joins TRBV15 to TRBJ1-5; the match to TRBD1 covers 10 bases. The J segment lost 4 bases and the V segment lost 8 bases, leaving 8 bases of the junction unmatched. Germline V gene data show CDR1 as LNHNV and CDR2 as YYDKDF (reference sequence). This CDR3 is 15 amino acids long. The chain's CDR3 is CATHVGQGLNQPQHF. The CDR3, as DNA: TGTGCCACCCACGTGGGACAGGGGTTAAATCAGCCCCAGCATTTT.

The V and J genes are TRBV12-3 or TRBV12-4 and TRBJ2-5, with 9 bases aligning to TRBD1. The ends lost 4 bases at V and 5 bases at J; junction bases unmatched: 14. The CDR3 loop spans 17 amino acids. CDR3 sequence: CASSSGTGNGGRETQYF. CDR3 nucleotide sequence: TGTGCCAGCAGTTCCGGGACAGGGAATGGTGGGCGGGAGACCCAGTACTTC.

This chain links TRBV29-1 with TRBJ2-7, with 10 bases identical to TRBD1. Unmatched junction bases numbered 9, after V lost 5 bases and J lost 5 bases. This CDR3 contains 14 residues. Germline V gene sequence: CDR1 SQVTM, CDR2 ANQGSEA. The CDR3 sequence: CSVSADRGLNEQYF. In DNA, the CDR3 is TGCAGCGTTTCCGCCGACAGGGGGCTCAACGAGCAGTACTTC.

This clonotype showed up just a few times. This sequence joins TRBV5-1 and TRBJ2-3; D possibly corresponds to TRBD2 (6 bases). V was shortened by 4 bases and J by 3 bases, with 15 bases between the two germline ends. The CDR3 covers 15 residues. CDR1 SGHRS and CDR2 YFSETQ come from the germline V gene. The CDR3 protein is CASSTLGTGTDTQYF. CDR3 DNA sequence: TGCGCCAGCAGCACCCTCGGGACTGGGACAGATACGCAGTATTTT.

The chain joins TRBV3-1 to TRBJ2-3; 14 nucleotides agree with TRBD2. CDR1 is LGHDT, CDR2 YNNKEL, per germline (reference sequence). V lost 4 bases to trimming and J lost 4 bases; unmatched junction nucleotides: 13. The CDR3 totals 19 residues. CDR3 bases: TGTGCCAGCAGCCTGGCTAATCCGGGACTAGCGGGGGCCCCAGATACGCAGTATTTT. It translates to CASSLANPGLAGAPDTQYF.

This rearrangement joins TRBV4-1 to TRBJ2-7, with D possibly being TRBD1 (6 bases). The CDR3 runs to 18 residues. The V and J ends lost 1 base and 3 bases respectively, with 22 bases between them. Germline V lookup: CDR1 MGHRA, CDR2 YSYEKL. The CDR3 spells CASSQGLSAGEWNYEQYF. The CDR3 nucleotides read TGCGCCAGCAGCCAAGGACTTAGCGCAGGGGAATGGAACTACGAGCAGTACTTC.

Many counts were recorded for this clonotype. The V gene is TRBV11-2, the J gene TRBJ1-1; 9 bases fit TRBD1. CDR1 SGHAT and CDR2 FQNNGV come from the germline V gene. CDR3 length: 15 amino acids. V shed 1 base and J 2 bases; nucleotides not matched to a gene: 2. This CDR3 is CASSLVTGGNTEAFF. The CDR3 DNA reads as TGTGCCAGCAGCTTAGTGACAGGGGGAAACACTGAAGCTTTCTTT.

Note on this clonotype: A much larger clone sits a single nucleotide away, making a read error possible. V gene TRBV28 combines with J gene TRBJ1-6; D unclear. The CDR3 is 15 amino acids. CDR1 is MDHEN and CDR2 is SYDVKM in the germline V gene. DNA for the CDR3: TGTGCCAGCACCACAGCAGGACGTTGGAATTCACCCCTCCGCTTT. It encodes CASTTAGRWNSPLRF.

This clonotype was recorded many times. The genes are TRBV28 and TRBJ1-2, with D perhaps TRBD1 (6 bases). The length of the CDR3 is 14 residues. V lost 4 bases and J lost 4, with 13 bases in between. The germline V gene has CDR1 MDHEN and CDR2 SYDVKM. CDR3 in amino acids: CASSSGGAPYGYTF. The CDR3 DNA sequence: TGTGCCAGCAGTTCTGGGGGCGCACCCTATGGCTACACCTTC.

This clonotype was recorded many times. The chain carries TRBV2 and TRBJ1-3; no clear D. This CDR3 comprises 17 residues. Germline loops: CDR1 SNHLY, CDR2 FYNNEI. V was shortened by 1 base and J by 0 bases, with 13 bases between the two germline ends. The CDR3: CASSEEETAHSGNTIYF. CDR3 nucleotide sequence: TGTGCCAGCAGTGAAGAGGAAACAGCCCACTCTGGAAACACCATATATTTT.

This clonotype was observed at least ten times. The gene calls are TRBV10-3 and TRBJ2-7; TRBD1 aligns across 9 bases. The CDR3 length is 14 residues. V shed 6 bases and J 2 bases; nucleotides not matched to a gene: 5. Germline V gene data show CDR1 as ENHRY and CDR2 as SYGVKD. The DNA of the CDR3 is TGTGCCATCAGAGCCGGGACAGGGACCTACGAGCAGTACTTC. It yields the protein CAIRAGTGTYEQYF.

The V gene is TRBV25-1, the J gene TRBJ2-3; D possibly corresponds to TRBD2 (6 bases). This CDR3 comprises 14 residues. V was shortened by 1 base and J by 4 bases, with 9 bases between the two germline ends. The germline V gene encodes CDR1 MGHDK and CDR2 SYGVNS. CDR3 in amino acids: CASSESGDPDTQYF. The CDR3 DNA is TGTGCCAGCAGTGAATCGGGGGACCCAGATACGCAGTATTTT.

There are many counts of this clonotype. The chain carries TRBV2 and TRBJ1-2; D is perhaps TRBD1 (5 bases). Looked up from germline, CDR1 is SNHLY and CDR2 is FYNNEI. The V end was cut by 8 bases, the J end by 5 bases, with 18 bases between. This CDR3 has 14 residues. In DNA, the CDR3 is TGTGCCAGCCTGCTCCGGGACGGTTTATATGGCTACACCTTC. Amino acids: CASLLRDGLYGYTF.

The chain carries TRBV5-1 and TRBJ1-5; a possible D gene is TRBD1 (6 bases). The V gene lost 0 bases and the J gene lost 5 bases, with 12 bases spanning the gap. The germline V gene has CDR1 SGHRS and CDR2 YFSETQ. This CDR3 is built from 15 residues. The CDR3 DNA sequence: TGCGCCAGCAGCTTGGTGGGGGGGGGCGATCAGCCCCAGCATTTT. It codes for CASSLVGGGDQPQHF.

This clonotype was picked up many times. The rearrangement links TRBV11-2 to TRBJ2-3; no reliable D call. The length of the CDR3 is 18 residues. CDR1 is SGHAT, CDR2 FQNNGV, per germline. V was pared by 7 bases and J by 4 bases, with 27 bases between. CDR3 DNA sequence: TGTGCCAGCAAGTTAACGCAATTTTTTGGATCCCGAGCAGATACGCAGTATTTT. As protein: CASKLTQFFGSRADTQYF.

This clonotype turned up a few times. The chain employs TRBV12-5 and TRBJ2-3; D call uncertain. The germline V and J ends were trimmed by 3 bases and 6 bases, with 4 bases remaining between them. Germline V lookup: CDR1 LGHNT, CDR2 FRNRAP. The CDR3 has 11 residues. CDR3 sequence reads: CASGFLDTQYF. In DNA, the CDR3 is TGTGCTAGTGGTTTTTTGGATACGCAGTATTTT.

This sequence joins TRBV3-1 and TRBJ1-2, with 7 bases that match TRBD1. V shed 1 base, J shed 8 bases, and the junction held 4 bases outside the gene matches. The CDR3 consists of 13 residues. Germline CDR1 and CDR2: LGHDT and YNNKEL (reference sequence). The chain's CDR3 is CASSQGQGFGYTF. The CDR3 nucleotides read TGTGCCAGCAGCCAAGGACAGGGCTTCGGCTACACCTTC. Looking up the rest from reference TRBV3-1 and TRBJ1-2 gives the full variable domain: DTAVSQTPKYLVTQMGNDKSIKCEQNLGHDTMYWYKQDSKKFLKIMFSYNNKELIINETVPNRFSPKSPDKAHLNLHINSLELGDSAVYFCASSQGQGFGYTFGSGTRLTVV.

This sequence joins TRBV20-1 and TRBJ1-1, with 8 bases identical to TRBD1. The CDR3 runs 13 residues. After removal of 8 bases from V and 4 bases from J, the junction contained 9 bases not matched to a gene. Germline V gene sequence: CDR1 DFQATT, CDR2 SNEGSKA (reference sequence). CDR3 in amino acids: CSPRQGITTEAFF. CDR3 in DNA: TGCAGTCCAAGACAGGGGATAACCACTGAAGCTTTCTTT.

This clonotype turned up a few times. This rearrangement joins TRBV19 to TRBJ2-2; D uncertain. The CDR3 runs 14 residues. V lost 1 base and J lost 5, with 8 bases in between. Germline V gene data show CDR1 as LNHDA and CDR2 as SQIVND (reference sequence). CDR3 amino acids: CASSIAGTTGELFF. CDR3 coding DNA: TGTGCCAGTAGTATAGCCGGAACGACCGGGGAGCTGTTTTTT. The full variable domain, completed using reference TRBV19 and TRBJ2-2, is DGGITQSPKYLFRKEGQNVTLSCEQNLNHDAMYWYRQDPGQGLRLIYYSQIVNDFQKGDIAEGYSVSREKKESFPLTVTSAQKNPTAFYLCASSIAGTTGELFFGEGSRLTVL.

In this sample, this clonotype turned up a few times. The chain has TRBV30 and TRBJ1-1, with D possibly matching TRBD1 (6 bases). The germline gives CDR1 GTSNPN, CDR2 SVGIG (reference sequence). V lost 2 bases and J lost 4, with 11 bases in between. The CDR3 consists of 13 residues. The CDR3 DNA reads as TGTGCCTGGAGTCGGGGAGGGGGCACTGAAGCTTTCTTT. It specifies CAWSRGGGTEAFF.

This clonotype turned up a few times. The V and J genes are TRBV11-1 and TRBJ2-7, with 9 nucleotides matching TRBD2. Trimming removed 3 bases from V and 7 bases from J; junction bases left unmatched: 19. The CDR3 consists of 18 residues. Germline V gene lookup returns CDR1 SGHAT and CDR2 FQDESV (reference sequence). The CDR3 loop reads CASSLTSGPLPPSREQYF. DNA of the CDR3: TGTGCCAGCAGCTTGACTAGCGGACCATTACCCCCCTCTCGGGAGCAGTACTTC.

This clonotype showed up many times. The rearrangement links TRBV5-1 to TRBJ2-7; the D gene could be TRBD1 or TRBD2 (5 bases each). The CDR3 runs 14 residues. V lost 5 bases, J lost 2 bases, and 14 bases lay in between. CDR1 and CDR2 (germline): SGHRS, YFSETQ. The CDR3 region has the DNA TGCGCCAGCAGGGGACCCGGGGCCCCCTACGAGCAGTACTTC. This sequence encodes CASRGPGAPYEQYF.